Listed below are T cell receptor beta chains from one sample, sequenced in a study of response to subunit inactivated influenza vaccine. TCRdb re-called the RT-PCR reads with MiXCR, one entry per CDR3 protein. Seen here are about 480,000 distinct CDR3 sequences, 10% to 15% observed once, and the top ten hold about an eighth. The sequencing here drew on PBMCs from blood, taken 45 days after vaccination. The receptor source for this set is a man between 50 and 59 years old who received an inactivated influenza vaccine. Each CDR3 is given with its conserved first and last residue.

J: TRBJ2-1; V: TRBV5-1; CDR3: CASSPDRSPGEQFF
J: TRBJ2-1; V: TRBV11-2; CDR3: CASSPSGGSNEQFF
J: TRBJ2-7; V: TRBV20-1; CDR3: CSALPRPGGSYEQYF
J: TRBJ2-2; V: TRBV18; CDR3: CASSATPGVANTGELFF
J: TRBJ2-3; V: TRBV7-9; CDR3: CASSLDSGDTQYF
J: TRBJ1-5; V: TRBV7-9; CDR3: CASSLGSENQPQHF
J: TRBJ1-2; V: TRBV7-9; CDR3: CAGSQPRHRNYGYTF
J: TRBJ2-1; V: TRBV12-3/TRBV12-4; CDR3: CASSLNEQFF
J: TRBJ2-7; V: TRBV7-2; CDR3: CASSFSGGLYEQYF
J: TRBJ2-2; V: TRBV5-1; CDR3: CASKGTTNTGELFF
J: TRBJ2-3; V: TRBV4-3; CDR3: CASSQDLRTSGGGYTQYF
J: TRBJ2-1; V: TRBV11-2; CDR3: CASSLYGGGGISYNEQFF
J: TRBJ1-5; V: TRBV24-1; CDR3: CATRVKGQGSF
J: TRBJ2-2; V: TRBV12-3/TRBV12-4; CDR3: CASVQMNTGELFF
J: TRBJ1-5; V: TRBV29-1; CDR3: CSVVWGAGGNQPQHF
J: TRBJ1-2; V: TRBV28; CDR3: CASTTPQGSLTYGYTF
J: TRBJ2-3; V: TRBV7-2; CDR3: CASSLDPYTQYF
J: TRBJ2-1; V: TRBV15; CDR3: CATSRSPGIYEQFF
J: TRBJ2-1; V: TRBV5-1; CDR3: CASAWDYPNEQFF
J: TRBJ2-1; V: TRBV24-1; CDR3: CATSDLPQGGESEQFF
J: TRBJ2-3; V: TRBV12-3/TRBV12-4; CDR3: CSSSDVEGGRPDTQYF
J: TRBJ1-6; V: TRBV20-1; CDR3: CSASSDSNHSPLHF
J: TRBJ2-7; V: TRBV24-1; CDR3: CATSGGGQDSWGDEQYF
J: TRBJ2-1; V: TRBV20-1; CDR3: CSARGGDFGGNEQFF
J: TRBJ2-1; V: TRBV5-1; CDR3: CASSLEDPSYNEQFF
J: TRBJ2-1; V: TRBV23-1; CDR3: CASSQSGAKRAHTYNEQFF
J: TRBJ1-1; V: TRBV29-1; CDR3: CSVRGTLATEAFF
J: TRBJ1-2; V: TRBV4-1; CDR3: CASSQATGTNDYGYTF
J: TRBJ2-1; V: TRBV20-1; CDR3: CSARDRAGWNEQFF
J: TRBJ2-3; V: TRBV4-2; CDR3: CASSQGALAGSTDTQYF
J: TRBJ1-2; V: TRBV6-2/TRBV6-3; CDR3: CASSPTVEGQLSNYGYTF
J: TRBJ2-5; V: TRBV6-5; CDR3: CASSFRLAGEGETQYF
J: TRBJ2-1; V: TRBV10-3; CDR3: CAIYPSGGNEQFF
J: TRBJ1-5; V: TRBV7-2; CDR3: CASSSGPYSNQPQHF
J: TRBJ2-6; V: TRBV5-1; CDR3: CASSKTGTGAGANVLTF
J: TRBJ2-1; V: TRBV20-1; CDR3: CSFVPQGDEQFF
J: TRBJ2-3; V: TRBV3-1; CDR3: CASSQDSHFRRSGVTDTQYF
J: TRBJ2-5; V: TRBV15; CDR3: CATSSRAPSAETQYF
J: TRBJ2-5; V: TRBV2; CDR3: CASSDPGIIKTQYF